This entry describes one TCR beta chain. What it binds is not known. These data originate in a study of cytomegalovirus exposure and HLA in healthy donors. General study points: Reportedly, a later analysis found an Asian-associated ancestry cluster had fewer N-insertions than the roughly 700-donor mean.

The study ran its PCR with 60 Vbeta and 13 Jbeta primers. Profiling relied on immunoSEQ multiplex PCR, and the TCRdb table lists in-frame clones only, not all of them. The data contain around 120,000 clones, about 75% of them singletons. The CDR3 is 12 amino acids. Germline CDR1 reads SGHVS; CDR2 reads FNYEAQ. Trimming left V 5 bases short and J 9 bases short, with 11 bases between. The receptor was derived from a man aged 55-75 years in good health and CMV-seropositive. The rearrangement joins TRBV7-6 to TRBJ1-5; D not certain. Sequencing was done on a sample of PBMCs. Here the CDR3 DNA reads TGTGCCAGCAGCCCCATACTCGGGCCCCAGCATTTT. Translation: CASSPILGPQHF.